The entry that follows covers one T cell receptor beta chain sequence. These data are taken from a study of blood T cell repertoires in COVID-19. Study-wide background: Samples came from the United States, Italy and Spain, spanning acute and convalescent COVID-19. T cells, B-cell-depleted T cells, or PBMCs supplied cDNA or gDNA.

The V and J ends lost 4 bases and 1 base, in that order; junction bases with no gene match: 3. Germline V lookup: CDR1 SGHRS, CDR2 YFSETQ. The CDR3 extends over 16 amino acids. Produced via immunoSEQ multiplex PCR; TCRdb's table is partial and in-frame only. The sample holds 55,000 to 75,000 clones; roughly 86% are singletons and the top ten take 6.5% to 8%. The chain carries TRBV5-1 and TRBJ2-1; 12 nucleotides align to TRBD2. The specimen was peripheral blood. This sequence was found in a human donor with active COVID-19. The donor label of this sample is uncertain. The CDR3 loop reads CASSPSGGASYNEQFF. The DNA of the CDR3 is TGCGCCAGCAGCCCTAGCGGGGGGGCATCCTACAATGAGCAGTTCTTC.